These T cell receptor beta chains were read from a single sample in a study of spatial heterogeneity in lung cancer. TCRdb analysed the 5' RACE reads with MiXCR anew, one entry per CDR3 protein. Among about 50,000 distinct CDR3 sequences listed, around 7.6% were seen once. The specimen comprised PBMCs, sampled at surgery. The origin of the receptors is a female donor with early-stage non-small cell lung cancer. The CDR3 runs from the conserved cysteine through the conserved F or W. Each record gives: D gene, clone size, J gene, V gene, CDR3 DNA, CDR3 protein. A D gene is named only where the DNA matches it firmly. The size field is filled for only some rows; it gives once, few, many or a size class.

d_call: NA; clone_size: many; j_call: TRBJ2-3; v_call: TRBV6-1; cdr3_nt: TGTGCCAGCAGTGAACTTAGGGAATTCGGCACAGATACGCAGTATTTT; cdr3_aa: CASSELREFGTDTQYF
d_call: NA; clone_size: once; j_call: TRBJ2-1; v_call: TRBV29-1; cdr3_nt: TGCAGCGTTGTCCCAACCGGACGGGGAAATGAGCAGTTCTTC; cdr3_aa: CSVVPTGRGNEQFF
d_call: TRBD1; clone_size: many; j_call: TRBJ2-7; v_call: TRBV23-1; cdr3_nt: TGCGCCAGCAGGATACAGGGGGGCGAGCAGTACTTC; cdr3_aa: CASRIQGGEQYF
d_call: NA; clone_size: many; j_call: TRBJ1-1; v_call: TRBV28; cdr3_nt: TGTGCCAGCAGTTTATATCCAGGAAACACTGAAGCTTTCTTT; cdr3_aa: CASSLYPGNTEAFF
d_call: NA; clone_size: NA; j_call: TRBJ2-5; v_call: TRBV7-2; cdr3_nt: TGTGCCAGCAGCTTGAACGGGTGGAGCGAGACCCAGTACTTC; cdr3_aa: CASSLNGWSETQYF
d_call: NA; clone_size: few; j_call: TRBJ1-1; v_call: TRBV30; cdr3_nt: TGTGCCTGGAGTGTGAACACTGAAGCTTTCTTT; cdr3_aa: CAWSVNTEAFF
d_call: NA; clone_size: NA; j_call: TRBJ1-5; v_call: TRBV20-1; cdr3_nt: TGCAGTGCTAGCCCACATGATGGGCTTCAGCCCCAGCATTTT; cdr3_aa: CSASPHDGLQPQHF
d_call: NA; clone_size: many; j_call: TRBJ1-3; v_call: TRBV7-9; cdr3_nt: TGTGCCAGCAGCACTCTTTCTGGAAACACCATATATTTT; cdr3_aa: CASSTLSGNTIYF
d_call: TRBD1; clone_size: medium-sized; j_call: TRBJ2-5; v_call: TRBV7-9; cdr3_nt: TGTGCCAGCCGGGCAGGGGGCGAGGGAGAGACCCAGTACTTC; cdr3_aa: CASRAGGEGETQYF
d_call: TRBD1; clone_size: few; j_call: TRBJ2-7; v_call: TRBV6-2/TRBV6-3; cdr3_nt: TGTGCCAGCAGGACTACCCCAGGACAGGGGTACGAGCAGTACTTC; cdr3_aa: CASRTTPGQGYEQYF
d_call: TRBD2; clone_size: NA; j_call: TRBJ2-1; v_call: TRBV6-2/TRBV6-3; cdr3_nt: TGTGCCAGCATGCTCGCGGGGGGCCGCAATGAGCAGTTCTTC; cdr3_aa: CASMLAGGRNEQFF
d_call: NA; clone_size: NA; j_call: TRBJ1-4; v_call: TRBV20-1; cdr3_nt: TGCAGTGCTAGTGTTGCTAATGAAAAACTGTTTTTT; cdr3_aa: CSASVANEKLFF
d_call: NA; clone_size: few; j_call: TRBJ2-6; v_call: TRBV12-3/TRBV12-4; cdr3_nt: TGTGCCAGCAGTTTAGTGGGACGGTCTGGGGCCAACGTCCTGACTTTC; cdr3_aa: CASSLVGRSGANVLTF
d_call: NA; clone_size: many; j_call: TRBJ1-1; v_call: TRBV29-1; cdr3_nt: TGCAGCGGGACCTTAGGGATGAACACTGAAGCTTTCTTT; cdr3_aa: CSGTLGMNTEAFF
d_call: TRBD2; clone_size: many; j_call: TRBJ2-3; v_call: TRBV20-1; cdr3_nt: TGCAGTGTCTCTGGGGGGGTAGTCGGAGATACGCAGTATTTT; cdr3_aa: CSVSGGVVGDTQYF
d_call: NA; clone_size: many; j_call: TRBJ2-7; v_call: TRBV7-8; cdr3_nt: TGTGCCAGCAGCCCCCGGTCAGGAGCCTACGAGCAGTACTTC; cdr3_aa: CASSPRSGAYEQYF
d_call: NA; clone_size: NA; j_call: TRBJ1-2; v_call: TRBV7-2; cdr3_nt: TGTGCCAGCAGCTTATTCCCCACGGACTCAGGGACCGTTCCTTTTGGCTATGGCTACACCTTC; cdr3_aa: CASSLFPTDSGTVPFGYGYTF
d_call: TRBD1; clone_size: many; j_call: TRBJ1-2; v_call: TRBV14; cdr3_nt: TGTGCCAGCAGCCTGGGACAGGGGGCGGCCGGCTACACCTTC; cdr3_aa: CASSLGQGAAGYTF
d_call: TRBD1; clone_size: NA; j_call: TRBJ2-3; v_call: TRBV12-3/TRBV12-4; cdr3_nt: TGTGCCAGCAGTCCTACAGGGGTTACAGATACGCAGTATTTT; cdr3_aa: CASSPTGVTDTQYF
d_call: NA; clone_size: many; j_call: TRBJ2-7; v_call: TRBV7-9; cdr3_nt: TGTGCCAGCAGCCCTACTGACAGGAGCCCCTACGAGCAGTACTTC; cdr3_aa: CASSPTDRSPYEQYF
d_call: NA; clone_size: many; j_call: TRBJ2-1; v_call: TRBV3-1; cdr3_nt: TGTGCCAGCAGCCGCCGGGAAAACAATGAGCAGTTCTTC; cdr3_aa: CASSRRENNEQFF
d_call: TRBD2; clone_size: many; j_call: TRBJ2-3; v_call: TRBV20-1; cdr3_nt: TGCAGTGCTGCGTGGACTAGGAGTACAGATACGCAGTATTTT; cdr3_aa: CSAAWTRSTDTQYF
d_call: TRBD1; clone_size: many; j_call: TRBJ1-5; v_call: TRBV20-1; cdr3_nt: TGCAGTGCTAGAAGCCCGACAGGGGGTAGTCAGCCCCAGCATTTT; cdr3_aa: CSARSPTGGSQPQHF
d_call: NA; clone_size: NA; j_call: TRBJ2-2; v_call: TRBV7-7; cdr3_nt: TGTGCTAGCAGCTTAGGGATCGGCACCGGGGAGCTGTTTTTT; cdr3_aa: CASSLGIGTGELFF
d_call: NA; clone_size: NA; j_call: TRBJ2-1; v_call: TRBV24-1; cdr3_nt: TGTGCCACCAGTCCGGGACAAGCTTACAATGAGCAGTTCTTC; cdr3_aa: CATSPGQAYNEQFF
d_call: NA; clone_size: NA; j_call: TRBJ2-1; v_call: TRBV20-1; cdr3_nt: TGCAGTGCTAGAGATCGAGGGGGGGCCGTCTACAATGAGCAGTTCTTC; cdr3_aa: CSARDRGGAVYNEQFF
d_call: NA; clone_size: many; j_call: TRBJ1-3; v_call: TRBV4-3; cdr3_nt: TGCGCCAGCAGCCAAGAAGCAGACTCATCTGGAAACACCATATATTTT; cdr3_aa: CASSQEADSSGNTIYF
d_call: NA; clone_size: many; j_call: TRBJ2-1; v_call: TRBV6-6; cdr3_nt: TGTGCCAGCAGTTACTCCCAAGGAAGCTCCTACAATGAGCAGTTCTTC; cdr3_aa: CASSYSQGSSYNEQFF
d_call: NA; clone_size: many; j_call: TRBJ2-3; v_call: TRBV30; cdr3_nt: TGTGCCTGGAGTGTACGGTCCCATCCCGCAGATACGCAGTATTTT; cdr3_aa: CAWSVRSHPADTQYF
d_call: NA; clone_size: few; j_call: TRBJ1-1; v_call: TRBV6-6; cdr3_nt: TGTGCCAGCAGTTACTCGAATGGTCGGGTCCTAGAAACTGAAGCTTTCTTT; cdr3_aa: CASSYSNGRVLETEAFF
d_call: NA; clone_size: few; j_call: TRBJ2-3; v_call: TRBV27; cdr3_nt: TGTGCCAGCAGTCGGAGGGGGCCCAGCACAGATACGCAGTATTTT; cdr3_aa: CASSRRGPSTDTQYF
d_call: TRBD1; clone_size: few; j_call: TRBJ2-1; v_call: TRBV6-6; cdr3_nt: TGTGCCAGCAGTTACCCTCCAGGGGGCGGGCGAACCTACAATGAGCAGTTCTTC; cdr3_aa: CASSYPPGGGRTYNEQFF
d_call: TRBD1; clone_size: NA; j_call: TRBJ2-3; v_call: TRBV27; cdr3_nt: TGTGCCAGCAGAGAACGTGCCGGGACAGGGGGCTACGATACGCAGTATTTT; cdr3_aa: CASRERAGTGGYDTQYF
d_call: TRBD1; clone_size: many; j_call: TRBJ2-1; v_call: TRBV7-2; cdr3_nt: TGTGCCAGCAGCGGAGGGACAGGATATGCTCACAACTCCTACAATGAGCAGTTCTTC; cdr3_aa: CASSGGTGYAHNSYNEQFF
d_call: TRBD2; clone_size: NA; j_call: TRBJ2-3; v_call: TRBV20-1; cdr3_nt: TGCAGTGGACAAGCGGGGCGGATCACAGATACGCAGTATTTT; cdr3_aa: CSGQAGRITDTQYF
d_call: TRBD1; clone_size: few; j_call: TRBJ1-2; v_call: TRBV5-1; cdr3_nt: TGCGCCAGCAGCTGGACAGGGATGGGCGGCTACACCTTC; cdr3_aa: CASSWTGMGGYTF
d_call: NA; clone_size: few; j_call: TRBJ2-1; v_call: TRBV5-1; cdr3_nt: TGCGCCAGCAGCTTTAACAGGGCCCTCAATGGGCAGTTCTTC; cdr3_aa: CASSFNRALNGQFF
d_call: NA; clone_size: many; j_call: TRBJ2-7; v_call: TRBV3-1; cdr3_nt: TGTGCCAGCAGCCAGAATCCGGGGTATGTCTACGAGCAGTACTTC; cdr3_aa: CASSQNPGYVYEQYF
d_call: TRBD1; clone_size: NA; j_call: TRBJ2-1; v_call: TRBV6-5; cdr3_nt: TGTGCCAGCAATCCGGGACAGACCTACAATGAGCAGTTCTTC; cdr3_aa: CASNPGQTYNEQFF
d_call: NA; clone_size: many; j_call: TRBJ2-7; v_call: TRBV4-1; cdr3_nt: TGCGCCAGCAGCCAAGACGCCCTATCCTCCGGGCAGTACTTC; cdr3_aa: CASSQDALSSGQYF
d_call: NA; clone_size: few; j_call: TRBJ1-2; v_call: TRBV7-2; cdr3_nt: TGTGCCAGCAGCTCACCAACATCGGCTGGTTATGGCTACACCTTC; cdr3_aa: CASSSPTSAGYGYTF
d_call: TRBD2; clone_size: NA; j_call: TRBJ2-2; v_call: TRBV4-2; cdr3_nt: TGTGCCAGCAGCCAAGATTGGGGGGGGGATACCGGGGAGCTGTTTTTT; cdr3_aa: CASSQDWGGDTGELFF